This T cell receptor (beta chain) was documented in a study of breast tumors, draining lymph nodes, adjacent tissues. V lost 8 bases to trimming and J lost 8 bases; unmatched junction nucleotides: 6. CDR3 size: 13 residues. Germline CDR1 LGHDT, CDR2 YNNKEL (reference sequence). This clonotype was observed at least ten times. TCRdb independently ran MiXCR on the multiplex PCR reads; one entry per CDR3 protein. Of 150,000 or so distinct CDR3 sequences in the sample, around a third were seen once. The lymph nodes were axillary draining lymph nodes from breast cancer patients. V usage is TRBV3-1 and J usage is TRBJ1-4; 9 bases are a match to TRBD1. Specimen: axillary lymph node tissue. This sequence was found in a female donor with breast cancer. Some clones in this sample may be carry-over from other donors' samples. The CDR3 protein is CASSGQGREKLFF. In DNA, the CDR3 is TGTGCCAGCTCGGGACAGGGTCGCGAAAAACTGTTTTTT.